The entry that follows covers one T cell receptor (beta chain) sequence. Its antigen is not known. The CDR3 has 13 amino acids. Per the germline V gene, CDR1 is SEHNR and CDR2 is FQNEAQ (reference sequence). V lost 1 base and J lost 6, with 7 bases in between. These data come from a study of graft-versus-host responses after intestinal transplantation. For the study at large: As for transplant type, recipients had multivisceral, liver-intestinal, or isolated intestinal grafts. After anti-thymocyte globulin induction, recipients took tacrolimus and steroids for around three years. Overall study results and limits: There were GvH clones found in recipient marrow, and some of them appeared first in ileum or blood. High graft-versus-host to host-versus-graft clonal ratios were seen in allografts of patients with graft-donor T cell macrochimerism.

Graft tissue was processed to release intraepithelial and lamina propria lymphocytes. TCRdb keeps only in-frame clones here, not all; method: immunoSEQ multiplex PCR. Found here are 13,000 to 15,000 clones, roughly two thirds of them singletons; the top ten hold approximately 10%. This receptor was identified in a human patient who received an intestinal transplant, so some T cells may come from the graft donor. The chain employs TRBV7-9 and TRBJ2-1; a weak D match, TRBD2 (6 bases). Specimen: ileum tissue, collected just over 650 days after intestinal transplantation. The CDR3 reads CASSLVGGNEQFF. The CDR3 region has the DNA TGTGCCAGCAGCTTAGTGGGGGGCAATGAGCAGTTCTTC.